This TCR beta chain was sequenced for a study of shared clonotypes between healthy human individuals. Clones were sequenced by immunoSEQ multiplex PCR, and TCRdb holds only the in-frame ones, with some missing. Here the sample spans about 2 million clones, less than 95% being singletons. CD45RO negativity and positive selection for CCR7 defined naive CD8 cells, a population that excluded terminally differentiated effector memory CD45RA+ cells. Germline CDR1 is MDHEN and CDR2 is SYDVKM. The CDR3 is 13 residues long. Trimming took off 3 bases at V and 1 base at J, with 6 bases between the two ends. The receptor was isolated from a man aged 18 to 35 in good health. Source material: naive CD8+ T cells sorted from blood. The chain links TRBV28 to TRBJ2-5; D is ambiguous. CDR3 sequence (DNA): TGTGCCAGCAGTTTGATGGTCCAAGAGACCCAGTACTTC. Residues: CASSLMVQETQYF.